The clone carrying this T cell receptor beta chain has a single count. Unrecorded immune exposure was likely among donors, who were nominally healthy when sampled. CDR3 size: 15 residues. Trimming left V 1 base short and J 4 bases short, with 13 bases between. Germline V gives CDR1 MGHRA, CDR2 YSYEKL. This sample was included in a study of cytomegalovirus exposure and HLA in healthy donors. It was with 60 Vbeta and 13 Jbeta primers that the PCR ran. The protocol was immunoSEQ multiplex PCR, while the TCRdb copy is restricted to in-frame clones and leaves out a portion. The table has 130,000 to 150,000 clones, roughly 70% seen once.

This TCR was recovered from a man between 18 and 29 years old in good health and CMV-seropositive. Sample: PBMCs. The chain combines TRBV4-1 with TRBJ1-2; D uncertain. The CDR3 region has the DNA TGCGCCAGCAGCCAAGTGAGTTCGCGCGGCTATGGCTACACCTTC. Its translation: CASSQVSSRGYGYTF.